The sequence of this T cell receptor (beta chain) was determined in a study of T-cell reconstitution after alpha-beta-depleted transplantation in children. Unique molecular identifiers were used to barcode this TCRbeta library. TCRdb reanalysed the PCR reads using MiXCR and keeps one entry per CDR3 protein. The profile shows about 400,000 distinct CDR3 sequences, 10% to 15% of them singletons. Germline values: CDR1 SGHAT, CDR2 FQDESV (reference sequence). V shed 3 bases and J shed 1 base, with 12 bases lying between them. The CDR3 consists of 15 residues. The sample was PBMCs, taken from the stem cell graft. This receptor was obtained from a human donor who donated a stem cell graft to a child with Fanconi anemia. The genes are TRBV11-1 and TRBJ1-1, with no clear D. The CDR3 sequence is CASSFSARGNTEAFF. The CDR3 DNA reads TGTGCCAGCAGCTTCTCCGCCCGGGGGAACACTGAAGCTTTCTTT.